This entry lists 20 T cell receptor beta chains sequenced from one sample in a study of beta chain features in type 1 diabetes. The authors reverse transcribed all of the isolated RNA, so sequencing captured expressed TCRB transcripts. Repertoires were generated with immunoSEQ multiplex PCR, while TCRdb's copy carries only in-frame clones and drops some. The sample consists of about 900,000 clones, roughly 16% of them appearing once. What was sequenced was naive CD4+ T cells from blood. These TCRs come from a woman under 30 in good health.

V gene TRBV27 combines with J gene TRBJ2-4; possible D gene TRBD2, 6 bases. The CDR3 spans 18 residues. V was clipped by 6 bases and J by 1 base, with 22 bases between them. CDR1 is MNHEY and CDR2 is SMNVEV in the germline V gene (reference sequence). The CDR3 sequence: CASRIVLAEAGAKNIQYF. As DNA, the CDR3 is TGTGCCAGCAGGATAGTACTAGCCGAGGCGGGGGCCAAAAACATTCAGTACTTC.

This clone showed up just once. V usage is TRBV18 and J usage is TRBJ1-5, with TRBD1 as a possible D gene (6 bases). CDR1 and CDR2 (germline): KGHSH, LQKENI. Trimming took 5 bases from V and 3 from J, leaving 14 bases between them. The CDR3 extends over 15 amino acids. This CDR3 reads CASSTSSGVNQPQHF. In nucleotides, the CDR3 is TGTGCCAGCTCAACCTCTTCAGGGGTCAATCAGCCCCAGCATTTT.

The sample holds a few counts of this clone. This sequence joins TRBV28 and TRBJ2-6; a weak D match, TRBD2 (5 bases). Deletions cut 5 bases from V and 0 bases from J, with 11 bases between. The CDR3 has 16 amino acids. CDR1 and CDR2 from the germline V gene are MDHEN and SYDVKM. CDR3 coding DNA: TGTGCCAGCAGTCACTCGGGAAACTCTGGGGCCAACGTCCTGACTTTC. Translation: CASSHSGNSGANVLTF.

This sequence joins TRBV7-6 and TRBJ2-7, with D maybe TRBD2 (5 bases). Germline CDR1 reads SGHVS; CDR2 reads FNYEAQ. The CDR3 is 12 amino acids. V lost 5 bases, J lost 3 bases, and 8 bases lay in between. The CDR3 region is CASSKRGYEQYF. CDR3 coding DNA: TGTGCCAGCAGCAAACGGGGCTACGAGCAGTACTTC.

This clone was seen only a few times. This chain links TRBV2 with TRBJ2-5, with a tentative D call TRBD1 (5 bases). Germline CDR1 reads SNHLY; CDR2 reads FYNNEI. Trimming stripped 3 bases from V and 9 bases from J, with 11 bases between. This CDR3 region has 12 residues. The CDR3: CASSDRAGPQYF. CDR3 in DNA: TGTGCCAGCAGTGACAGGGCTGGGCCCCAGTACTTC.

The chain joins TRBV6-5 to TRBJ2-3; D may be TRBD1 or TRBD2 (5 bases each). The ends were cut back, 0 bases at V and 2 bases at J, with 12 bases in the middle. Germline V gene lookup returns CDR1 MNHEY and CDR2 SVGAGI. CDR3 length equals 16 residues. CDR3 protein: CASSYSTQGATDTQYF. CDR3 DNA: TGTGCCAGCAGTTACTCGACGCAGGGAGCCACAGATACGCAGTATTTT.

CDR3 sequence reads: CASSFGQGIWGTEAFF. CDR3 DNA: TGTGCCAGCAGTTTCGGACAGGGGATTTGGGGCACTGAAGCTTTCTTT. The V call is TRBV27, the J call TRBJ1-1, with TRBD1 matching over 9 bases. The V segment lost 3 bases and the J segment 4 bases; nucleotides outside the gene matches: 9. The V gene's germline CDR1 is MNHEY and CDR2 SMNVEV (reference sequence). The CDR3 runs 16 residues.

The CDR3 reads CASSPSTQNYGYTF. CDR3 sequence (DNA): TGTGCCAGCAGTCCCTCGACCCAGAACTATGGCTACACCTTC. The chain couples TRBV27 to TRBJ1-2; no clear D gene. CDR3 length equals 14 residues. The V and J ends lost 5 bases and 2 bases respectively, with 12 bases between them. Per the germline V gene, CDR1 is MNHEY and CDR2 is SMNVEV (reference sequence).

This sequence joins TRBV7-9 and TRBJ2-5, with no clear D. This CDR3 is built from 11 residues. V lost 1 base and J lost 9, with 6 bases in between. CDR1 and CDR2 from the germline V gene are SEHNR and FQNEAQ (reference sequence). The CDR3 bases are TGTGCCAGCAGCTTAGGACTGGCCCAGTACTTC. Translation gives CASSLGLAQYF.

J is TRBJ1-3 and V is TRBV18, with TRBD1 matching 8 bases. Germline trimming cut 3 bases from V and 2 bases from J; bases unmatched to any gene: 6. Looked up from germline, CDR1 is KGHSH and CDR2 is LQKENI. CDR3 length: 16 amino acids. CDR3 protein: CASSPNDRGTGNTIYF. DNA of the CDR3: TGTGCCAGCTCACCGAACGACAGGGGAACTGGAAACACCATATATTTT.

This clone was observed a few times. The rearrangement joins TRBV6-6 to TRBJ1-2; D gene ambiguous. CDR1 is MNHNY and CDR2 is SVGAGI in the germline V gene (reference sequence). Trimming shortened V by 0 bases and J by 4 bases, and 12 bases separated the two germline ends. CDR3 length equals 15 residues. The CDR3 spells CASSYSGSNFYGYTF. The CDR3, as DNA: TGTGCCAGCAGTTACTCTGGGTCGAATTTCTATGGCTACACCTTC.

The V call is TRBV18, the J call TRBJ2-1, with 8 positions matching TRBD2. The CDR3 spans 17 residues. The germline V gene encodes CDR1 KGHSH and CDR2 LQKENI. Trimming took 4 bases from V and 5 from J; bases not matched to a gene: 13. The CDR3 sequence: CASSLLTLSGSDNEQFF. In DNA, the CDR3 is TGTGCCAGCTCACTGTTAACCTTGAGCGGGAGCGACAATGAGCAGTTCTTC.

This sequence joins TRBV7-9 and TRBJ2-3, with TRBD2 matching over 9 bases. The CDR3 length is 14 residues. J gave up 6 bases and V 4 bases, and 5 bases lay outside the gene matches. Germline V lookup: CDR1 SEHNR, CDR2 FQNEAQ (reference sequence). The CDR3: CASSYSGSRDTQYF. The CDR3 DNA reads TGTGCCAGCAGCTATAGCGGGAGTCGTGATACGCAGTATTTT.

The chain employs TRBV28 and TRBJ2-6; 7 bases agree with TRBD2. Germline V gene sequence: CDR1 MDHEN, CDR2 SYDVKM. Germline trimming cut 5 bases from V and 2 bases from J; bases unmatched to any gene: 9. This CDR3 spans 17 amino acids. The CDR3 reads CASSGRGGTPGANVLTF. DNA of the CDR3: TGTGCCAGCAGTGGGAGGGGCGGTACACCTGGGGCCAACGTCCTGACTTTC.

This rearrangement joins TRBV19 to TRBJ2-7; the D gene is possibly TRBD2 (6 bases). With 6 bases removed from V and 3 bases from J, the gap between germline ends came to 21 bases. CDR3 length: 16 residues. Germline V lookup: CDR1 LNHDA, CDR2 SQIVND (reference sequence). The CDR3 is CASSLRGGDARYEQYF. In DNA form, the CDR3 reads TGTGCCAGTAGCCTACGAGGAGGGGACGCCCGCTACGAGCAGTACTTC.

The table lists this clone with a few counts. The chain is built from TRBV19 and TRBJ2-1; 10 bases align to TRBD2. The CDR3 has 16 amino acids. The germline CDR1 and CDR2 sequences are LNHDA and SQIVND (reference sequence). Trimming took 3 bases from V and 9 from J; bases not matched to a gene: 11. The DNA for the CDR3 is TGTGCCAGTAGTATTTGGGCTAGCGGGAGAGGAGGTGAGCAGTTCTTC. Residues: CASSIWASGRGGEQFF.

This clone was observed a handful of times. The CDR3 bases are TGTGCCAGCACCCAACCCGGGACCCCATACAATGAGCAGTTCTTC. Protein: CASTQPGTPYNEQFF. The V and J genes are TRBV7-2 and TRBJ2-1; D could derive from TRBD1 or TRBD2 (5 bases each). V gave up 7 bases and J gave up 4 bases, with 17 bases separating them. The germline V gene has CDR1 SGHTA and CDR2 FQGNSA. The CDR3 is made up of 15 amino acids.

The chain links TRBV15 to TRBJ2-7; D perhaps matches TRBD2 (6 bases). The CDR3 runs to 13 residues. V was trimmed by 8 bases and J by 3 bases, leaving 14 bases between them. Germline V gives CDR1 LNHNV, CDR2 YYDKDF (reference sequence). The CDR3 DNA is TGTGCCACCGCGCGGGACCACGACTACGAGCAGTACTTC. It translates to CATARDHDYEQYF.

This clone was detected only a few times. The chain carries TRBV11-2 and TRBJ1-1; D call uncertain. CDR1 is SGHAT, CDR2 FQNNGV, per germline. This CDR3 comprises 18 residues. The V gene lost 3 bases and the J gene lost 0 bases, with 20 bases spanning the gap. CDR3 nucleotide sequence: TGTGCCAGCAGCTTTCAACGTCGCCCTCAGCGGATGAACACTGAAGCTTTCTTT. Translated, it gives CASSFQRRPQRMNTEAFF.

The chain couples TRBV20-1 to TRBJ2-5; D not certain. The J call is in doubt because the DNA end fits TRBJ2-7 better. This CDR3 spans 10 amino acids. Germline V gene lookup returns CDR1 DFQATT and CDR2 SNEGSKA (reference sequence). CDR3 nucleotide sequence: TGCAGTGCTCTATACTACGAGCAGTACTTC. This translates into CSALYYEQYF.